This paragraph reports one T cell receptor beta chain. Its matching antigen is unknown. These data are taken from a study of cytomegalovirus exposure and HLA in healthy donors. Study-wide background: In a previous analysis, more than 90 million unique TCR beta sequences were found from 150 million to 200 million T cells. Study-wide results and caveats: Most subjects' HLA-A and HLA-B alleles were reportedly predicted from TCR beta sequences.

Both 60 Vbeta primers and 13 Jbeta primers went into the PCR. Authors' analysis steps: Around 10 million of the 80 million or so unique TCR beta chains counted in a later analysis were shared. TCRdb's copy holds only in-frame clones and misses some; the assay was immunoSEQ multiplex PCR. That table supplies the V and J calls and clone size; D and trimming were determined from the DNA. The table records some 200,000 clones, 80% to 85% of them present only once. Material: PBMCs. This receptor was taken from a woman between 40 and 55 years old in good health and CMV-seronegative.

The CDR3 DNA reads TGTGCCAGCAGCCTTCTCTCCGGGACTAGAGCCTACGAGCAGTACTTC. Protein sequence: CASSLLSGTRAYEQYF. The J gene is TRBJ2-7, the V gene TRBV28; 8 positions agree with TRBD2. The length of the CDR3 is 16 residues. CDR1 and CDR2 from the germline V gene are MDHEN and SYDVKM. The junction had 12 bases not matched to a gene; V was cut back by 6 bases and J by 2 bases.